The rows below give T cell receptor beta chains drawn from one sample of a study of Ad26.COV2.S vaccination and SARS-CoV-2 variants. Data came from immunoSEQ multiplex PCR; TCRdb stores just in-frame clones and leaves some out. Here the sample spans approximately 300,000 clones, around 84% being singletons. The sample here was peripheral blood, taken in a trial of Ad26.COV2.S vaccine versus placebo. The receptors stem from a person aged 18-60 years who received the Ad26.COV2.S COVID-19 vaccine or a placebo. CDR3s include the opening cysteine and the closing phenylalanine or tryptophan. Fields, in order: CDR3 length, V gene, clone size, CDR3 protein. Clone sizes are given selectively: once, few, many, or a class where the clone is expanded.

17 TRBV5-1 NA CASSWAGDRPNTGELFF
14 TRBV7-2 NA CASSLVVPGNTIYF
14 TRBV27 NA CASTSGTGRQPQHF
14 TRBV7-2 NA CASRTSGGAYEQYF
15 TRBV7-3 NA CASSLLVGVQETQYF
17 TRBV5-1 few CASSRTGQGVLGTEAFF
15 TRBV7-9 NA CASSPNRASNNEQFF
18 TRBV10-3 NA CAISESLAGGAYQETQYF
16 TRBV6-1 NA CASSDEGGVLGTEAFF
13 TRBV19 few CASSIGSYSPLHF
19 TRBV7-8 once CASSLAYPGGTSVHNEQFF
13 TRBV7-2 NA CASSLAGTQPQHF
13 TRBV6-5 NA CASTPLYTGELFF
15 TRBV7-2 NA CASSYRGIRPYEQYF
14 TRBV6-2/TRBV6-3 NA CASSYAPAPGTQYF
18 TRBV3-1/TRBV3-2 few CASSQLRWTGVLNTEAFF
14 TRBV7-2 NA CASSSGGAGKTQYF
13 TRBV5-4 NA CASSFIGGEWQYF
15 TRBV5-1 NA CASKGDRGITDTQYF
13 TRBV29-1 NA CSARDAANYGYTF
12 TRBV30 NA CAVENRAGEAFF
14 TRBV10-3 NA CAITGATGTYGYTF
11 TRBV30 NA CAWSVHYGYTF
12 TRBV14 NA CASSQVSTKQYF
16 TRBV5-1 NA CASSLGLAGGTDTQYF
15 TRBV7-8 NA CASRHKQGPSYEQYF
14 TRBV9 few CASSVGGVDPEAFF